The sequence of this TCR beta chain was determined in a study of blood T cell repertoires in COVID-19. Overall study: Acute-phase and convalescent COVID-19 samples originated in the United States, Italy and Spain. Sample material is recorded as cDNA or gDNA derived from T cells, B-cell-depleted T cells, or PBMCs.

As originally analysed: Amplification of reference gene primers provided the estimated nucleated cell counts. Some clones are missing from TCRdb's copy, which holds only in-frame ones; the method was immunoSEQ multiplex PCR. The V and J calls and clone size are taken from that table; D and trimming were inferred from the DNA. The sample includes approximately 300,000 clones, 65% to 90% of them seen just once. The origin of this receptor is a man between 25 and 39 years old who had recovered from COVID-19. Sequenced: PBMCs or T cells enriched from blood (not recorded which).

CDR3 sequence: CATRGLGEAFF. CDR3 coding DNA: TGTGCCACCAGGGGCTTAGGTGAAGCTTTCTTT. This chain uses TRBV24-1 with TRBJ1-1; D not certain. The germline CDR1 and CDR2 sequences are KGHDR and SFDVKD. V dropped 7 bases and J dropped 7 bases, with 9 bases sitting between them. The CDR3 is made up of 11 amino acids.